The 22 T cell receptor beta chains given below trace back to one sample, sequenced in a study of blood T cell repertoires in COVID-19. Repertoires were generated with immunoSEQ multiplex PCR, while TCRdb's copy carries only in-frame clones and drops some. Among 29,000 or so clones listed, roughly nine tenths were seen once. Sequenced sample: peripheral blood. The receptors shown here come from a human donor in a cohort sampled during active COVID-19.

This chain uses TRBV5-4 with TRBJ2-3; 14 nucleotides match TRBD2. There are 16 residues in the CDR3. Germline V gene sequence: CDR1 SGHNT, CDR2 YYREEE (reference sequence). V shed 4 bases, J shed 3 bases, and the junction held 4 bases outside the gene matches. CDR3 residues: CASSPGTSGGTDTQYF. DNA of the CDR3: TGTGCCAGCAGCCCTGGGACTAGCGGGGGAACAGATACGCAGTATTTT.

The CDR3 DNA is TGTGCCAGCAGTCGGGACTGGAATTATGGCTACACCTTC. Encoded protein: CASSRDWNYGYTF. The chain joins TRBV6-5 to TRBJ1-2; weak D call: TRBD1 (5 bases). The germline V gene encodes CDR1 MNHEY and CDR2 SVGAGI. There are 13 residues in the CDR3. V lost 5 bases and J lost 5, with 12 bases in between.

This clone was recorded once. The chain links TRBV11-1 to TRBJ1-2; tentatively, D is TRBD1 (6 bases). Trimming took off 0 bases at V and 4 bases at J, with 12 bases between the two ends. The CDR3 has 15 amino acids. The germline gives CDR1 SGHAT, CDR2 FQDESV (reference sequence). The CDR3 reads CASSLAPGELYGYTF. The CDR3 nucleotides are TGTGCCAGCAGCTTAGCGCCAGGGGAACTCTATGGCTACACCTTC.

The chain links TRBV28 to TRBJ2-2; TRBD1 aligns across 8 bases. Germline CDR1 reads MDHEN; CDR2 reads SYDVKM. V was pared by 7 bases and J by 4 bases, with 5 bases of the junction left unmatched. This CDR3 region has 14 residues. The CDR3 DNA follows: TGTGCCAGCAAAAGGCAGGGGGCCACCGGGGAGCTGTTTTTT. Translated: CASKRQGATGELFF. The entire variable domain, with the rest obtained from reference TRBV28 and TRBJ2-2, is as follows: DVKVTQSSRYLVKRTGEKVFLECVQDMDHENMFWYRQDPGLGLRLIYFSYDVKMKEKGDIPEGYSVSREKKERFSLILESASTNQTSMYLCASKRQGATGELFFGEGSRLTVL.

The sample holds a few counts of this clone. The rearrangement joins TRBV18 to TRBJ2-7; 9 bases are a match to TRBD1. This CDR3 comprises 14 residues. CDR1 is KGHSH, CDR2 LQKENI, per germline. The junction had 6 bases not matched to a gene; V was cut back by 3 bases and J by 6 bases. CDR3 sequence (DNA): TGTGCCAGCTCACCGAGGGACAGGGAGATCGAGCAGTACTTC. Its protein is CASSPRDREIEQYF. Drawing the rest from reference TRBV18 and TRBJ2-7, the complete variable domain is NAGVMQNPRHLVRRRGQEARLRCSPMKGHSHVYWYRQLPEEGLKFMVYLQKENIIDESGMPKERFSAEFPKEGPSILRIQQVVRGDSAAYFCASSPRDREIEQYFGPGTRLTVT.

V usage is TRBV18 and J usage is TRBJ2-1; a weak D match, TRBD2 (6 bases). Deletions cut 10 bases from V and 10 bases from J, with 23 bases between. This CDR3 is built from 14 residues. Looked up from germline, CDR1 is KGHSH and CDR2 is LQKENI. CDR3 bases: TGTGCCACCACCCCATCCGGGACTGCCAACGAGCAGTTCTTC. Protein product: CATTPSGTANEQFF.

This chain links TRBV6-2 or TRBV6-3 with TRBJ2-5, with 9 bases fitting TRBD1. This CDR3 is built from 15 residues. Germline V lookup: CDR1 MNHEY, CDR2 SVGEGT. With 2 bases clipped from V and 7 bases from J, the junction kept 8 bases outside the gene matches. The CDR3 loop reads CASSYRDRATGTQYF. The CDR3 DNA sequence: TGTGCCAGCAGTTACCGGGACAGGGCGACGGGGACCCAGTACTTC.

The chain has TRBV10-1 and TRBJ1-6, with D maybe TRBD1 (6 bases). The CDR3 totals 14 residues. CDR1 is WNHNN and CDR2 is SYGVQD in the germline V gene (reference sequence). V lost 8 bases, J lost 9 bases, and 17 bases lay in between. CDR3 sequence: CASSGGGRGSPLHF. Written as DNA, the CDR3 is TGCGCCAGCTCCGGGGGGGGGCGCGGTTCACCCCTCCACTTT.

The V gene is TRBV2, the J gene TRBJ1-2; D is uncertain. The germline V gene encodes CDR1 SNHLY and CDR2 FYNNEI. Trimming removed 5 bases from V and 8 bases from J, with 9 bases in between. The CDR3 sequence is 11 residues long. CDR3 in amino acids: CASSLQAGYTF. CDR3 in DNA: TGTGCCAGCAGTCTGCAGGCCGGCTACACCTTC.

J is TRBJ2-7 and V is TRBV28, with D possibly matching TRBD1 (6 bases). V was shortened by 8 bases and J by 2 bases, with 16 bases between the two germline ends. The CDR3 covers 14 residues. Germline CDR1 is MDHEN and CDR2 is SYDVKM. The CDR3 is CASGLTGNPYEQYF. CDR3 sequence (DNA): TGTGCCAGCGGATTAACAGGGAACCCCTACGAGCAGTACTTC.

The rearrangement joins TRBV5-5 to TRBJ2-2, with a tentative D call TRBD1 (7 bases). Trimming removed 7 bases from V and 0 bases from J, with 19 bases in between. The CDR3 runs 17 residues. Germline-derived CDR1 and CDR2 are SGHKS and YYEKEE (reference sequence). CDR3 in DNA: TGTGCCAGCCACCTGGAGGGGACAGAAGCGAACACCGGGGAGCTGTTTTTT. This encodes CASHLEGTEANTGELFF.

The chain combines TRBV30 with TRBJ2-5; 9 bases match TRBD1. The CDR3 is 15 residues long. CDR1 and CDR2 (germline): GTSNPN, SVGIG (reference sequence). J lost 2 bases, V lost 2 bases, and 6 bases had no gene match. The CDR3 DNA sequence: TGTGCCTGGAGTCCGGGACAGGGATATCAAGAGACCCAGTACTTC. Translation gives CAWSPGQGYQETQYF. Using reference TRBV30 and TRBJ2-5 for the parts outside the CDR3, the full variable domain is SQTIHQWPATLVQPVGSPLSLECTVEGTSNPNLYWYRQAAGRGLQLLFYSVGIGQISSEVPQNLSASRPQDRQFILSSKKLLLSDSGFYLCAWSPGQGYQETQYFGPGTRLLVL.

Regarding this clone: The junction departs from germline at one end; a sequencing error may be responsible. This chain uses TRBV27 with TRBJ1-1; possible D gene TRBD1, 6 bases. From germline, CDR1 is MNHEY and CDR2 SMNVEV (reference sequence). The CDR3 has 17 amino acids. CDR3 bases: TGTGCCAGCAGTCTATCTGGAACAGGGCCCGGGCACACTGAAGCTTTCTTT. It yields the protein CASSLSGTGPGHTEAFF.

The genes are TRBV13 and TRBJ1-2; TRBD1 agrees at 8 bases. This CDR3 spans 15 amino acids. CDR1 and CDR2 from the germline V gene are PRHDT and FYEKMQ (reference sequence). V dropped 5 bases and J dropped 4; count of bases not matched to a gene: 9. The CDR3 nucleotides are TGTGCCAGCAGCGTCCGGACAGGGCGTCTCTATGGCTACACCTTC. Its protein product is CASSVRTGRLYGYTF.

This clone was found once. V is TRBV7-8 and J is TRBJ1-1; D unclear. Germline V gene lookup returns CDR1 SGHVS and CDR2 FQNEAQ. The V gene lost 1 base and the J gene lost 0 bases, with 12 bases spanning the gap. This CDR3 spans 16 amino acids. CDR3 coding DNA: TGTGCCAGCAGCTTAGGGGCAGGTGCAATGAACACTGAAGCTTTCTTT. Its protein is CASSLGAGAMNTEAFF.

This chain connects TRBV12-3 or TRBV12-4 to TRBJ1-5; D possibly corresponds to TRBD1 (5 bases). The CDR3 is 13 residues long. V lost 7 bases and J 0 bases, leaving 7 bases between the germline ends. CDR3 in DNA: TGTGCCAGCAAACAGGATAGCAATCAGCCCCAGCATTTT. This sequence encodes CASKQDSNQPQHF.

The chain couples TRBV25-1 to TRBJ2-1; TRBD1 agrees at 8 bases. The CDR3 consists of 18 residues. Germline CDR1 MGHDK, CDR2 SYGVNS. Germline trimming cut 1 base from V and 1 base from J; bases unmatched to any gene: 9. DNA of the CDR3: TGTGCCAGCAGTGAATGGGAAGGGCAGGGGGCTTCCTACAATGAGCAGTTCTTC. Translating gives CASSEWEGQGASYNEQFF.

The chain recombines TRBV3-1 (or the pseudogene TRBV3-2) with TRBJ1-2, with 7 positions matching TRBD1. Losses at the gene ends were 4 bases for V and 8 bases for J; bases not matched to a gene: 16. Per germline, CDR1 LGHDT and CDR2 YNNKEL (reference sequence). This CDR3 comprises 16 residues. DNA for the CDR3: TGTGCCAGCAGCCCCCGACAGGGAGTCGCTCCCAGGGGCTACACCTTC. It yields the protein CASSPRQGVAPRGYTF.

The V call is TRBV19, the J call TRBJ2-5, with D possibly matching TRBD1 (5 bases). V shed 5 bases and J shed 2 bases, with 9 bases lying between them. Germline-derived CDR1 and CDR2 are LNHDA and SQIVND (reference sequence). The CDR3 has 13 residues. CDR3 loop: CASSSGLQETQYF. The CDR3 nucleotides are TGTGCCAGTAGTTCAGGGTTACAAGAGACCCAGTACTTC.

This clone appeared a single time. The chain uses TRBV7-9 and TRBJ2-6, with 11 bases fitting TRBD1. Per the germline V gene, CDR1 is SEHNR and CDR2 is FQNEAQ (reference sequence). Trimming at V came to 5 bases and at J to 3 bases, leaving 6 bases not matched to a gene. There are 17 residues in the CDR3. CDR3 sequence (DNA): TGTGCCAGCAGCCTACAGGACAGGGGGCGTGGGGCCAACGTCCTGACTTTC. It is translated as CASSLQDRGRGANVLTF.

The rearrangement uses TRBV12-3 or TRBV12-4 and TRBJ1-2; D might be TRBD1 (6 bases). The CDR3 runs 13 residues. Deletions cut 3 bases from V and 8 bases from J, with 13 bases between. The CDR3 loop reads CASSLVSGAGYTF. CDR3 in DNA: TGTGCCAGCAGTTTGGTGTCAGGGGCGGGCTACACCTTC.

This clone was observed once. The chain is built from TRBV7-2 and TRBJ2-3, with D possibly matching TRBD2 (6 bases). The CDR3 contains 15 residues. In germline, CDR1 is SGHTA, CDR2 FQGNSA. V was pared by 3 bases and J by 3 bases, with 13 bases between. As DNA, the CDR3 is TGTGCCAGCAGCTTGTCCGGGAGAGGGACAGATACGCAGTATTTT. Translation gives CASSLSGRGTDTQYF. Full variable domain (missing parts from reference TRBV7-2 and TRBJ2-3): GAGVSQSPSNKVTEKGKDVELRCDPISGHTALYWYRQSLGQGLEFLIYFQGNSAPDKSGLPSDRFSAERTGGSVSTLTIQRTQQEDSAVYLCASSLSGRGTDTQYFGPGTRLTVL.